The T cell receptor beta chain described here comes from a study of early T cells in non-severe SARS-CoV-2 infection. Study-wide background: Sequencing of bulk RNA from unsorted whole blood was done, without chain pairing.

There are a few counts of this clonotype. Antigen unknown. Trimming stripped 3 bases from V and 0 bases from J, with 15 bases between. The germline V gene encodes CDR1 MGHRA and CDR2 YSYEKL. The CDR3 is 16 residues long. Findings of the study overall: The matching step, a VDJdb search, favored anti-spike CD8 responses and missed private and CD4 specificities.

Individually, cDNA molecules had unique molecular identifiers attached to them. Each CDR3 protein is one row after TCRdb ran MiXCR on the 5' RACE reads. There are roughly 50,000 distinct CDR3 sequences in the sample; around 6.5% occur only once, and approximately 6.9% lies in the top ten. Sequencing was performed on whole blood, taken at baseline. The sequence came from an adult who was a healthcare worker with PCR-confirmed SARS-CoV-2 infection or an uninfected control (not recorded which). The chain couples TRBV4-1 to TRBJ2-7, with D unclear. The CDR3 sequence is CASSHADTPYSYEQYF. CDR3 DNA sequence: TGCGCCAGCAGCCACGCCGACACTCCATACTCCTACGAGCAGTACTTC.